One sample yielded the 21 T cell receptor beta chains listed below, sequenced in a study of blood T cell repertoires in COVID-19 (TCRdb year 2020). The library was prepared using the immunoSEQ multiplex PCR assay. Here the immuneACCESS table is served through TCRdb, limited to in-frame sequences with V and J called. Missing clones are a known gap in these copies; in checked studies unresolved V genes cover under half, and the rest lacks a known reason. The sample table contains some 190,000 clones; only one count was recorded for 76% of them. The top ten clonotypes cover about 9% of the sample. Source material: peripheral blood. The receptors were sampled from a woman in her fifties or sixties with active or convalescent COVID-19.

The genes are TRBV4-1 and TRBJ2-3, with unresolved D. There are 14 residues in the CDR3. Trimming left V 0 bases short and J 1 base short, with 5 bases between. In germline, CDR1 is MGHRA, CDR2 YSYEKL. CDR3 nucleotides: TGCGCCAGCAGCCAAGATACTGGCACAGATACGCAGTATTTT. It is translated as CASSQDTGTDTQYF.

This clone was observed a handful of times. This rearrangement joins TRBV7-8 to TRBJ1-5; D might be TRBD1 (5 bases). The CDR3 has 16 amino acids. CDR1 SGHVS and CDR2 FQNEAQ come from the germline V gene. The V gene lost 1 base and the J gene lost 1 base, with 11 bases spanning the gap. The CDR3 DNA is TGTGCCAGCAGCTTAGGGGCAGGGTGGAGCAATCAGCCCCAGCATTTT. Translating it yields CASSLGAGWSNQPQHF.

With respect to this clone: A read error may account for a junction end that differs from germline. The genes are TRBV12-3 or TRBV12-4 and TRBJ2-7; maybe TRBD1 (5 bases). This CDR3 is built from 13 residues. CDR3 sequence: CASSAWGSNEQYF. The DNA of the CDR3 is TGTGCCAGCAGTGCTTGGGGCTCCAACGAGCAGTACTTC.

The rearrangement uses TRBV30 and TRBJ2-7; a weak D match, TRBD2 (6 bases). Trimming removed 2 bases from V and 3 bases from J, with 14 bases in between. Germline V gene lookup returns CDR1 GTSNPN and CDR2 SVGIG (reference sequence). The CDR3 spans 14 residues. The CDR3 protein is CAWSFLTSRYEQYF. The DNA of the CDR3 is TGTGCCTGGAGTTTCCTAACTAGCCGCTACGAGCAGTACTTC. Full variable domain (outside the CDR3, taken from reference TRBV30 and TRBJ2-7): SQTIHQWPATLVQPVGSPLSLECTVEGTSNPNLYWYRQAAGRGLQLLFYSVGIGQISSEVPQNLSASRPQDRQFILSSKKLLLSDSGFYLCAWSFLTSRYEQYFGPGTRLTVT.

The chain employs TRBV6-6 and TRBJ2-1; D possibly corresponds to TRBD1 (6 bases). Trimming stripped 0 bases from V and 8 bases from J, with 11 bases between. The CDR3 consists of 14 residues. The germline V gene encodes CDR1 MNHNY and CDR2 SVGAGI (reference sequence). Here the CDR3 reads CASSYSTEGDEQFF. The CDR3 nucleotides are TGTGCCAGCAGTTACTCAACAGAGGGGGATGAGCAGTTCTTC.

CDR3 sequence (DNA): TGTGCCAGCAGCTTAGGCGGAGCCGAGCAGTACTTC. It is translated as CASSLGGAEQYF. The chain has TRBV7-9 and TRBJ2-7; D not certain. Trimming removed 1 base from V and 6 bases from J, with 7 bases in between. This CDR3 has 12 residues. CDR1 is SEHNR and CDR2 is FQNEAQ in the germline V gene (reference sequence).

This clone was seen more than once but under ten times. The CDR3 loop reads CASSLGGLNTEAFF. DNA for the CDR3: TGTGCCAGCAGCTTAGGAGGGTTGAACACTGAAGCTTTCTTT. The rearrangement uses TRBV7-3 and TRBJ1-1; D call uncertain. This CDR3 has 14 residues. V was shortened by 2 bases and J by 0 bases, with 7 bases between the two germline ends. Per the germline V gene, CDR1 is SGHTA and CDR2 is FQGTGA.

The chain combines TRBV2 with TRBJ1-4, with 8 bases matching TRBD1. This CDR3 comprises 15 residues. Trimming at V came to 4 bases and at J to 3 bases, leaving 4 bases not matched to a gene. Germline V gives CDR1 SNHLY, CDR2 FYNNEI. The CDR3 loop reads CASSVDRAPNEKLFF. The DNA for the CDR3 is TGTGCCAGCAGTGTGGACAGGGCCCCTAATGAAAAACTGTTTTTT.

The chain recombines TRBV12-2 with TRBJ1-1; the table names TRBD1, a call not compared with the DNA. TRBV12-2 is a pseudogene. The CDR3 spans 15 residues. The CDR3 DNA reads as TGTGCAAGTCGCTTAGCGGGACAGACAAACACTGAAGCTTTCTTT. Protein: CASRLAGQTNTEAFF.

This chain uses TRBV6-2 or TRBV6-3 with TRBJ1-2; 7 bases map to TRBD1. There are 15 residues in the CDR3. The germline CDR1 and CDR2 sequences are MNHEY and SVGEGT. Unmatched junction bases numbered 8, after V lost 0 bases and J lost 7 bases. CDR3 region: CASSYSATGAPGYTF. DNA of the CDR3: TGTGCCAGCAGTTACTCGGCCACAGGGGCGCCTGGCTACACCTTC.

The chain couples TRBV19 to TRBJ1-1, with TRBD1 as a possible D gene (5 bases). The CDR3 has 15 residues. V lost 4 bases and J lost 4, with 16 bases in between. Germline V gene lookup returns CDR1 LNHDA and CDR2 SQIVND (reference sequence). CDR3 nucleotides: TGTGCCAGTAGTACTGGGGGGTGGAGGAGCACTGAAGCTTTCTTT. Its protein product is CASSTGGWRSTEAFF.

The chain couples TRBV13 to TRBJ1-6; maybe TRBD1 (5 bases). Germline V CDR1 and CDR2: PRHDT, FYEKMQ (reference sequence). Trimming took off 3 bases at V and 7 bases at J, with 10 bases between the two ends. The CDR3 is 14 amino acids. Written as DNA, the CDR3 is TGTGCCAGCAGCTTCGCAGGGCGGAATTCACCCCTCCACTTT. Its translation is CASSFAGRNSPLHF.

This chain uses TRBV3-1 (or the pseudogene TRBV3-2) with TRBJ2-6, with 9 bases matching TRBD1. Germline-derived CDR1 and CDR2 are LGHDT and YNNKEL (reference sequence). CDR3 size: 18 residues. V lost 0 bases to trimming and J lost 0 bases; unmatched junction nucleotides: 3. The CDR3 sequence is CASSQETGGVSGANVLTF. The CDR3, as DNA: TGTGCCAGCAGCCAAGAGACAGGGGGGGTCTCTGGGGCCAACGTCCTGACTTTC.

This clone showed up just a few times. This rearrangement joins TRBV9 to TRBJ2-5; D possibly corresponds to TRBD1 (6 bases). The germline CDR1 and CDR2 sequences are SGDLS and YYNGEE. CDR3 length: 19 amino acids. Trimming took 0 bases from V and 5 from J, leaving 26 bases between them. CDR3 region: CASSVDGGQGSATWETQYF. The CDR3, as DNA: TGTGCCAGCAGCGTAGATGGGGGCCAGGGCTCGGCTACATGGGAGACCCAGTACTTC.

The chain has TRBV14 and TRBJ1-1; no clear D. V was cut by 1 base and J by 1 base, with 7 bases left in between. CDR1 and CDR2 from the germline V gene are SGHDN and FVKESK. There are 14 residues in the CDR3. The CDR3 sequence: CASSQGRRNTEAFF. The CDR3 DNA reads as TGTGCCAGCAGCCAAGGACGGAGGAACACTGAAGCTTTCTTT.

V is TRBV6-1 and J is TRBJ2-6, with 8 nucleotides matching TRBD1. Germline V gene lookup returns CDR1 MNHNS and CDR2 SASEGT. With V trimmed by 3 bases and J by 0 bases, 4 bases remained unmatched. The CDR3 is 17 amino acids. Here the CDR3 DNA reads TGTGCCAGCAGTGACCGGGACAGGAGCTCTGGGGCCAACGTCCTGACTTTC. Its translation: CASSDRDRSSGANVLTF.

The rearrangement links TRBV3-1 (or the pseudogene TRBV3-2) to TRBJ1-6, with TRBD1 identical over 7 bases. In germline, CDR1 is LGHDT, CDR2 YNNKEL (reference sequence). Trimming at V came to 5 bases and at J to 5 bases, leaving 3 bases not matched to a gene. CDR3 size: 14 residues. The CDR3 bases are TGTGCCAGCAGCTTGGGACAGCATAATTCACCCCTCCACTTT. It specifies CASSLGQHNSPLHF.

V usage is TRBV27 and J usage is TRBJ1-2; 8 nucleotides agree with TRBD1. The CDR3 consists of 14 residues. Per the germline V gene, CDR1 is MNHEY and CDR2 is SMNVEV (reference sequence). The junction had 4 bases not matched to a gene; V was cut back by 0 bases and J by 7 bases. The CDR3 DNA reads as TGTGCCAGCAGTTTATCCGCAGGGGGCTTTGGCTACACCTTC. Translated: CASSLSAGGFGYTF.

The chain joins TRBV6-6 to TRBJ1-2; 10 bases line up with TRBD1. With V trimmed by 7 bases and J by 4 bases, 9 bases remained unmatched. The CDR3 runs to 15 residues. Germline V CDR1 and CDR2: MNHNY, SVGAGI (reference sequence). The CDR3 DNA is TGTGCCAGCATCTCAGGGACAGGGGTTAGCTATGGCTACACCTTC. Protein product: CASISGTGVSYGYTF.

The chain couples TRBV30 to TRBJ1-6; D unresolved. The CDR3 length is 15 residues. Germline V CDR1 and CDR2: GTSNPN, SVGIG (reference sequence). Trimming took 0 bases from V and 0 from J, leaving 6 bases between them. CDR3 sequence: CAWSVLLSYNSPLHF. The CDR3 nucleotides are TGTGCCTGGAGTGTACTCCTCTCCTATAATTCACCCCTCCACTTT.

This clone has a single count. The chain recombines TRBV11-2 with TRBJ1-3; D is perhaps TRBD1 (5 bases). Germline assignment: CDR1 SGHAT and CDR2 FQNNGV. The CDR3 covers 19 residues. Trimming took 2 bases from V and 0 from J, leaving 20 bases between them. The CDR3: CASSLSFAGGPNSGNTIYF. CDR3 nucleotide sequence: TGTGCCAGCAGCTTATCCTTCGCGGGGGGTCCTAACTCTGGAAACACCATATATTTT.